This passage covers 29 T cell receptor beta chains from one sample sequenced in a study of T cell repertoires in cytomegalovirus infection. A single record per CDR3 protein comes from TCRdb applying MiXCR to the reads. Counted here are around 530,000 distinct CDR3 sequences, 26% occurring once; the ten biggest clones make up about 13%. Sequenced: PBMCs. These receptor sequences come from a human donor in good health (CMV status not recorded). Some clones in this sample may be carry-over from other donors' samples.

The sample holds a few counts of this clonotype. V and J are TRBV7-8 and TRBJ1-5, with 9 positions matching TRBD1. CDR3 length: 14 amino acids. Looked up from germline, CDR1 is SGHVS and CDR2 is FQNEAQ. The trim removed 5 bases at V and 7 bases at J, leaving 6 bases unmatched. The CDR3 sequence: CASSDGQGSQPQHF. CDR3 coding DNA: TGTGCCAGCAGCGATGGACAGGGGAGCCAGCCCCAGCATTTT.

The chain recombines TRBV7-8 with TRBJ2-3, with 9 bases identical to TRBD2. Losses at the gene ends were 8 bases for V and 3 bases for J; bases not matched to a gene: 9. This CDR3 comprises 15 residues. Germline V lookup: CDR1 SGHVS, CDR2 FQNEAQ. The CDR3 nucleotides are TGTGCCAGCCAAGTAGCGGGAGCGACGACAGATACGCAGTATTTT. It yields the protein CASQVAGATTDTQYF.

The chain employs TRBV12-3 or TRBV12-4 and TRBJ2-1, with 10 nucleotides matching TRBD2. The CDR3 consists of 15 residues. With V trimmed by 4 bases and J by 9 bases, 9 bases remained unmatched. CDR3 amino acids: CASSSSLAGEVEQFF. The CDR3 region has the DNA TGTGCCAGCAGTTCCTCCCTAGCGGGAGAGGTTGAGCAGTTCTTC.

This chain uses TRBV7-2 with TRBJ2-1; no firm D call. V was trimmed by 7 bases and J by 5 bases, leaving 3 bases between them. The CDR3 is 10 amino acids. The V gene's germline CDR1 is SGHTA and CDR2 FQGNSA. This chain's CDR3 is CASNNNEQFF. The CDR3 nucleotides are TGTGCCAGCAACAACAATGAGCAGTTCTTC.

This clonotype was recorded a few times. The chain couples TRBV28 to TRBJ2-5, with TRBD1 matching 8 bases. The CDR3 covers 13 residues. CDR1 and CDR2 from the germline V gene are MDHEN and SYDVKM. The V segment lost 6 bases and the J segment 3 bases; nucleotides outside the gene matches: 3. The CDR3 protein is CASRQGVEETQYF. CDR3 in DNA: TGTGCCAGCAGACAGGGGGTTGAAGAGACCCAGTACTTC. Full variable domain (rest looked up from reference TRBV28 and TRBJ2-5): DVKVTQSSRYLVKRTGEKVFLECVQDMDHENMFWYRQDPGLGLRLIYFSYDVKMKEKGDIPEGYSVSREKKERFSLILESASTNQTSMYLCASRQGVEETQYFGPGTRLLVL.

This chain links TRBV7-2 with TRBJ2-1; the D gene is possibly TRBD2 (6 bases). CDR1 and CDR2 from the germline V gene are SGHTA and FQGNSA. The CDR3 runs 15 residues. Trimming removed 4 bases from V and 2 bases from J, with 12 bases in between. The DNA for the CDR3 is TGTGCCAGCAGCTCGAGCGGGCCCGCCTACAATGAGCAGTTCTTC. As protein: CASSSSGPAYNEQFF.

The chain combines TRBV20-1 with TRBJ2-2; possibly TRBD2 for D (7 bases). Germline assignment: CDR1 DFQATT and CDR2 SNEGSKA (reference sequence). V gave up 6 bases and J gave up 4 bases, with 15 bases separating them. This CDR3 has 14 residues. The CDR3 reads CSAPKGGATGELFF. The CDR3 DNA reads TGCAGTGCCCCGAAGGGGGGGGCCACCGGGGAGCTGTTTTTT.

This clonotype was observed a few times. This chain uses TRBV6-1 with TRBJ1-4, with D maybe TRBD1 (5 bases). V gave up 5 bases and J gave up 7 bases, with 17 bases separating them. The germline CDR1 and CDR2 sequences are MNHNS and SASEGT. This CDR3 spans 15 amino acids. CDR3 residues: CASSSDSGRGEKLFF. The CDR3 region has the DNA TGTGCCAGCAGTTCGGACTCGGGGAGGGGTGAAAAACTGTTTTTT.

This chain joins TRBV9 and TRBJ1-3; TRBD1 might be the D (5 bases). The CDR3 runs 15 residues. V was pared by 4 bases and J by 0 bases, with 11 bases between. Germline V gene lookup returns CDR1 SGDLS and CDR2 YYNGEE. The CDR3 here is CASSSWGTSGNTIYF. CDR3 sequence (DNA): TGTGCCAGCAGCTCTTGGGGGACCTCTGGAAACACCATATATTTT.

This clonotype was detected only a few times. V is TRBV7-2 and J is TRBJ2-1; 7 nucleotides agree with TRBD2. J lost 2 bases, V lost 8 bases, and 9 bases had no gene match. Per the germline V gene, CDR1 is SGHTA and CDR2 is FQGNSA. This CDR3 is 15 amino acids long. CDR3 sequence (DNA): TGTGCCAGCTTTGTCGTAGCGGGTGCCTACAATGAGCAGTTCTTC. Translation: CASFVVAGAYNEQFF.

There are many counts of this clonotype. The CDR3 region is CATSDPPGMGTDTQYF. CDR3 in DNA: TGTGCCACCAGTGATCCCCCCGGGATGGGCACAGATACGCAGTATTTT. This sequence joins TRBV24-1 and TRBJ2-3; TRBD2 is a possible D gene (5 bases). V was cut by 3 bases and J by 1 base, with 13 bases left in between. This CDR3 has 16 amino acids. From germline, CDR1 is KGHDR and CDR2 SFDVKD.

CDR3 nucleotide sequence: TGCGCCAGCAGACCCCAGAGGGCCAAAGAATACAATGAGCAGTTCTTC. Translating gives CASRPQRAKEYNEQFF. The chain employs TRBV5-1 and TRBJ2-1; TRBD2 is a possible D gene (5 bases). V was trimmed by 5 bases and J by 4 bases, leaving 19 bases between them. This CDR3 spans 16 amino acids. CDR1 and CDR2 from the germline V gene are SGHRS and YFSETQ.

The chain recombines TRBV10-3 with TRBJ2-2; D not certain. This CDR3 region has 12 residues. With 5 bases removed from V and 2 bases from J, the gap between germline ends came to 3 bases. Germline V CDR1 and CDR2: ENHRY, SYGVKD. The CDR3 DNA reads as TGTGCCATCAGTAAAAACACCGGGGAGCTGTTTTTT. Amino acids: CAISKNTGELFF.

This clonotype showed up just once. The chain couples TRBV5-4 to TRBJ2-2; 16 bases are a match to TRBD2. With V trimmed by 5 bases and J by 3 bases, 1 base remained unmatched. This CDR3 spans 16 amino acids. Germline V gene sequence: CDR1 SGHNT, CDR2 YYREEE (reference sequence). The CDR3 region is CASRGTSGRDTGELFF. The CDR3 DNA sequence: TGTGCCAGCAGGGGGACTAGCGGGAGGGACACCGGGGAGCTGTTTTTT.

V and J are TRBV29-1 and TRBJ2-1, with a possible D match to TRBD2 (6 bases). V lost 1 base and J 3 bases, leaving 10 bases between the germline ends. This CDR3 region has 14 residues. Germline V gives CDR1 SQVTM, CDR2 ANQGSEA. The CDR3 protein is CSVEGGLHYNEQFF. The CDR3 DNA reads as TGCAGCGTTGAAGGGGGACTTCACTACAATGAGCAGTTCTTC.

This clonotype has ten or more counts. V usage is TRBV7-2 and J usage is TRBJ2-1; the match to TRBD2 covers 14 bases. The CDR3 loop spans 15 amino acids. Germline CDR1 SGHTA, CDR2 FQGNSA. V was pared by 8 bases and J by 6 bases, with 6 bases of the junction left unmatched. For the CDR3, the DNA is TGTGCCAGCGCCGGGACTAGCGGGAGCGGCAATGAGCAGTTCTTC. Translated: CASAGTSGSGNEQFF.

This rearrangement joins TRBV7-2 to TRBJ2-7; 8 positions match TRBD1. The CDR3 consists of 15 residues. CDR1 is SGHTA and CDR2 is FQGNSA in the germline V gene. With V trimmed by 2 bases and J by 7 bases, 10 bases remained unmatched. The CDR3 DNA reads TGTGCCAGCAGCTTACTTGGGACAGGCCGCCCTGAGCAGTACTTC. Protein sequence: CASSLLGTGRPEQYF.

The V and J genes are TRBV7-9 and TRBJ2-5, with 12 bases matching TRBD2. This CDR3 comprises 19 residues. V shed 5 bases, J shed 5 bases, and the junction held 18 bases outside the gene matches. CDR1 SEHNR and CDR2 FQNEAQ come from the germline V gene (reference sequence). CDR3 sequence: CASSPKPGLAGQPGETQYF. CDR3 in DNA: TGTGCCAGCAGCCCAAAACCGGGACTAGCGGGCCAACCGGGGGAGACCCAGTACTTC.

There are a few counts of this clonotype. The chain links TRBV7-2 to TRBJ1-2; 7 nucleotides align to TRBD1. In germline, CDR1 is SGHTA, CDR2 FQGNSA. The CDR3 extends over 15 amino acids. Germline trimming cut 6 bases from V and 2 bases from J; bases unmatched to any gene: 9. In nucleotides, the CDR3 is TGTGCCAGCAGAGCCGGACCGACAGGGAACTATGGCTACACCTTC. Amino acids: CASRAGPTGNYGYTF.

This clonotype has only a few counts. The chain employs TRBV11-2 and TRBJ2-4, with TRBD1 matching 9 bases. CDR3 size: 18 residues. Germline trimming cut 5 bases from V and 6 bases from J; bases unmatched to any gene: 17. Per germline, CDR1 SGHAT and CDR2 FQNNGV. The CDR3 reads CASSPLGLRDRAGNIQYF. The CDR3, as DNA: TGTGCCAGCAGCCCCTTGGGGCTCCGGGACAGGGCGGGAAACATTCAGTACTTC.

This clonotype showed up many times. The chain is built from TRBV7-2 and TRBJ2-3, with 10 bases lining up with TRBD2. This CDR3 spans 17 amino acids. Germline V gene data show CDR1 as SGHTA and CDR2 as FQGNSA. The junction had 9 bases not matched to a gene; V was cut back by 4 bases and J by 2 bases. The CDR3 DNA follows: TGTGCCAGCAGCTCCCGAGGTAGCGGGAGGTTCACAGATACGCAGTATTTT. It translates to CASSSRGSGRFTDTQYF.

A few counts support this clonotype. This chain connects TRBV12-3 or TRBV12-4 to TRBJ2-5; TRBD2 matches 7 bases. V lost 8 bases and J lost 0; bases outside the gene matches: 12. The CDR3 is 16 residues long. The CDR3 reads CASRRHGGSYQETQYF. CDR3 DNA: TGTGCCAGCCGACGGCATGGCGGGAGCTACCAAGAGACCCAGTACTTC.

This rearrangement joins TRBV5-1 to TRBJ2-1; 8 bases agree with TRBD2. Losses at the gene ends were 5 bases for V and 4 bases for J; bases not matched to a gene: 8. The germline gives CDR1 SGHRS, CDR2 YFSETQ. The CDR3 runs 15 residues. The CDR3 bases are TGCGCCAGCAGAGCCTCGCCTAGCGGGTACAATGAGCAGTTCTTC. Translation: CASRASPSGYNEQFF.

The gene calls are TRBV6-5 and TRBJ2-5; the D gene is possibly TRBD2 (5 bases). Germline V gene data show CDR1 as MNHEY and CDR2 as SVGAGI. V was shortened by 6 bases and J by 0 bases, with 8 bases between the two germline ends. There are 13 residues in the CDR3. The CDR3 nucleotides read TGTGCCAGCAGAAACGGGAACCAAGAGACCCAGTACTTC. Amino acids: CASRNGNQETQYF.

There are many counts of this clonotype. The V gene is TRBV7-2, the J gene TRBJ1-5, with D unclear. The CDR3 extends over 14 amino acids. Trimming pared 5 bases from V and 2 bases from J, leaving 10 bases between. The germline V gene has CDR1 SGHTA and CDR2 FQGNSA. The DNA of the CDR3 is TGTGCCAGCAGCCTGGGTTTTGGCAATCAGCCCCAGCATTTT. This gives the protein CASSLGFGNQPQHF. Supplemented by reference TRBV7-2 and TRBJ1-5, the full variable domain reads GAGVSQSPSNKVTEKGKDVELRCDPISGHTALYWYRQSLGQGLEFLIYFQGNSAPDKSGLPSDRFSAERTGGSVSTLTIQRTQQEDSAVYLCASSLGFGNQPQHFGDGTRLSIL.

There are a few counts of this clonotype. This sequence joins TRBV7-9 and TRBJ1-3; the D is unclear. Per the germline V gene, CDR1 is SEHNR and CDR2 is FQNEAQ (reference sequence). The V end lost 5 bases, the J end lost 2 bases, and 16 bases lay between the germline ends. The CDR3 loop spans 16 amino acids. Here the CDR3 DNA reads TGTGCCAGCAGCCGCCACCTAGGTGGGACTGGAAACACCATATATTTT. It specifies CASSRHLGGTGNTIYF.

The chain uses TRBV30 and TRBJ2-5, with 14 bases fitting TRBD2. Germline V CDR1 and CDR2: GTSNPN, SVGIG (reference sequence). The ends lost 3 bases at V and 7 bases at J; junction bases unmatched: 4. This CDR3 spans 14 amino acids. The CDR3 region is CAWRGLAGVGTQYF. DNA for the CDR3: TGTGCCTGGAGGGGACTAGCGGGAGTAGGGACCCAGTACTTC.

Ten or more counts support this clonotype. This chain uses TRBV6-1 with TRBJ2-2, with 8 bases matching TRBD2. CDR3 length equals 14 residues. Germline CDR1 MNHNS, CDR2 SASEGT. J was trimmed by 1 base and V by 7 bases; bases with no gene match: 2. The CDR3 sequence: CASKSGRNTGELFF. The DNA for the CDR3 is TGTGCCAGCAAAAGCGGGAGGAACACCGGGGAGCTGTTTTTT.

This clonotype came up a few times. This chain joins TRBV20-1 and TRBJ2-3, with D hard to call. Germline assignment: CDR1 DFQATT and CDR2 SNEGSKA (reference sequence). V was cut by 6 bases and J by 3 bases, with 16 bases left in between. This CDR3 contains 14 residues. The CDR3 protein is CSAAPRVGTDTQYF. Here the CDR3 DNA reads TGCAGTGCCGCCCCAAGGGTCGGTACAGATACGCAGTATTTT.